One T cell receptor (beta chain) is described in this entry. Assay: immunoSEQ multiplex PCR; the TCRdb copy retains only in-frame clones and omits some. The repertoire consists of roughly 1 million clones, with around four fifths occurring once and the leading ten covering approximately 1.5%. The entry originates in a study of shared clonotypes between healthy human individuals. This CDR3 comprises 10 residues. V lost 3 bases and J 9 bases, leaving 4 bases between the germline ends. Germline CDR1 reads MDHEN; CDR2 reads SYDVKM. The chain combines TRBV28 with TRBJ2-3; D gene ambiguous. The receptor was derived from a man between 18 and 29 years old in good health. The sequencing sample was made of memory CD4+ T cells sorted from blood. Documented subset: CD45RA-negative fraction. The CDR3: CASSLRTQYF. The CDR3 bases are TGTGCCAGCAGTTTGAGAACGCAGTATTTT.